The clone carrying this T cell receptor beta chain has ten or more counts. The antigen is undetermined. TCR beta CDR3 regions were amplified from RNA. First-round RT-PCR targeting the TCR CDR3 was performed with the HTBI primer set. MiXCR was run by TCRdb on the multiplex PCR reads, yielding one entry per CDR3 protein. The table has around 390,000 distinct CDR3 sequences, roughly 15% seen once; the top ten hold less than 20%. Disease lasting under 3 months, a NOSPECS grade of at least 4, and a Clinical Activity Score of at least 3 were features of the ophthalmopathy patients. These data come from a study of T cells in Graves' hyperthyroidism and ophthalmopathy. In the study overall: Any treatment followed the collection of peripheral blood at initial diagnosis. Findings and limits, study-wide: Among clonotypes expanded in thyroid above 0.001, most were also found in blood. A median 6.5 months before onset, the model predicted ophthalmopathy.

Germline values: CDR1 MNHNS, CDR2 SASEGT. V was cut by 2 bases and J by 6 bases, with 8 bases left in between. The CDR3 is made up of 13 amino acids. The sequenced sample consisted of blood. V and J are TRBV6-1 and TRBJ1-5; D gene uncertain. This sequence was found in a woman in her twenties or thirties with Graves' ophthalmopathy. CDR3 loop: CASSEMVGQPQHF. DNA for the CDR3: TGTGCCAGCAGTGAAATGGTAGGTCAGCCCCAGCATTTT.